This T cell receptor beta chain was captured in a study of blood T cell repertoires in COVID-19. The data were produced by immunoSEQ multiplex PCR, yet TCRdb's version contains in-frame clones alone and is incomplete. The table lists approximately 200,000 clones, roughly 89% of them singletons. The CDR3 has 15 residues. Trimming left V 0 bases short and J 4 bases short, with 11 bases between. This chain joins TRBV5-3 and TRBJ1-5; perhaps TRBD1 as D (6 bases). TRBV5-3 is known as an ORF, though its function is uncertain. This receptor was identified in a woman aged 40 to 50 with acute COVID-19. The sequencing input was PBMCs or T cells enriched from blood (not recorded which). CDR3: CARSLETGQNQPQHF. The CDR3 DNA sequence: TGTGCCAGAAGCTTGGAAACAGGGCAAAATCAGCCCCAGCATTTT.